The subject of this entry is one T cell receptor (beta chain). The repertoire was sequenced with immunoSEQ multiplex PCR; TCRdb's copy has only in-frame clones and lacks some. The sample carries 300,000 or so clones, around 87% recorded once. These data belong to a study of blood T cell repertoires in COVID-19. With 5 bases removed from V and 1 base from J, the gap between germline ends came to 11 bases. CDR1 and CDR2 (germline): ENHRY, SYGVKD. The CDR3 totals 14 residues. V usage is TRBV10-3 and J usage is TRBJ1-1; tentative D call: TRBD1 (5 bases). The sample taken for sequencing was peripheral blood. The sequence was collected from a middle-aged man with active or convalescent COVID-19. The CDR3 sequence: CAISYQGTNTEAFF. The DNA of the CDR3 is TGTGCCATCAGTTATCAGGGCACGAACACTGAAGCTTTCTTT.